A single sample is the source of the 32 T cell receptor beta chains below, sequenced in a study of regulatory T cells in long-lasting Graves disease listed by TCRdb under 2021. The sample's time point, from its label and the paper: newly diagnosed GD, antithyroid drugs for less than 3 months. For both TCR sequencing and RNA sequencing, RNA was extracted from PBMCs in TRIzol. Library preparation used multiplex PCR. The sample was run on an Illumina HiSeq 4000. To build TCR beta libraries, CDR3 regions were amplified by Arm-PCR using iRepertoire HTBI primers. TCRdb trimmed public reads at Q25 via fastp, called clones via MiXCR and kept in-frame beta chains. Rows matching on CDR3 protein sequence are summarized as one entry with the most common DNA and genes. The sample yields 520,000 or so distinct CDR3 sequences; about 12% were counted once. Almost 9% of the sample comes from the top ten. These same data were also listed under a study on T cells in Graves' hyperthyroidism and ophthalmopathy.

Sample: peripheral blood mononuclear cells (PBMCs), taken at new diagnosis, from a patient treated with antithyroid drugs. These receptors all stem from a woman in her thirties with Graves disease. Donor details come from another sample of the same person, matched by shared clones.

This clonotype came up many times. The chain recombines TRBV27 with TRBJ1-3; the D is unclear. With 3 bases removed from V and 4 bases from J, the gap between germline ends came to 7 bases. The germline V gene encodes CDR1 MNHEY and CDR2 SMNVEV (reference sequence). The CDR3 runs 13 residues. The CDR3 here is CASSFTAGNTIYF. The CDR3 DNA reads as TGTGCCAGCAGTTTCACAGCCGGAAACACCATATATTTT.

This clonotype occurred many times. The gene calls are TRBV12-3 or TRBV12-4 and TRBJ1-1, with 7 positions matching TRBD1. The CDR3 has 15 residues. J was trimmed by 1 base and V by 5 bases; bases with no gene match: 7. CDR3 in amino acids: CASSPQTGRNTEAFF. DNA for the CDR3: TGTGCCAGCAGTCCCCAGACAGGGAGGAACACTGAAGCTTTCTTT.

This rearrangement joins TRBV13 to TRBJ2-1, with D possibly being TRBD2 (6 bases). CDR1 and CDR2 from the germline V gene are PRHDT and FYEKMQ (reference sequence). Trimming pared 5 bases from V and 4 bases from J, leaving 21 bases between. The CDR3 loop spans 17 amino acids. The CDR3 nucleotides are TGTGCCAGCAGCCTGGAGGGTTTGGCGGGAATATACAATGAGCAGTTCTTC. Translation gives CASSLEGLAGIYNEQFF.

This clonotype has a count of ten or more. CDR3 residues: CASSSWTGRPKNIQYF. CDR3 nucleotides: TGTGCCAGCAGTTCTTGGACAGGGAGGCCCAAAAACATTCAGTACTTC. The rearrangement joins TRBV28 to TRBJ2-4, with TRBD1 matching over 8 bases. This CDR3 has 16 residues. The trim removed 4 bases at V and 2 bases at J, leaving 7 bases unmatched. Germline loops: CDR1 MDHEN, CDR2 SYDVKM.

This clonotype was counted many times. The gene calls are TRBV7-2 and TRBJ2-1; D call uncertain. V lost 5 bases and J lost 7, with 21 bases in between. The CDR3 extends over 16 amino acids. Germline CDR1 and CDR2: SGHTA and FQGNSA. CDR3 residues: CASSPRAYELSNEQFF. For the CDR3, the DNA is TGTGCCAGCAGCCCCCGGGCCTACGAGCTTTCGAATGAGCAGTTCTTC.

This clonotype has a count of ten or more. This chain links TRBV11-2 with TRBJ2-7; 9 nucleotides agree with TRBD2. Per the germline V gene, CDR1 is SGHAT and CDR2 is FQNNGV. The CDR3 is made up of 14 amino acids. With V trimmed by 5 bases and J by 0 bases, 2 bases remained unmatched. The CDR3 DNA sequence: TGTGCCAGCAGCGGTAGCGGGAGCTCCTACGAGCAGTACTTC. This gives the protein CASSGSGSSYEQYF.

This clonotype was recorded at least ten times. Here the CDR3 DNA reads TGTGCCAGCAGTTACTCGAGGGGTTCACCCCTCCACTTT. It codes for CASSYSRGSPLHF. The chain recombines TRBV6-5 with TRBJ1-6; maybe TRBD1 (5 bases). The CDR3 spans 13 residues. Deletions cut 0 bases from V and 9 bases from J, with 6 bases between. The germline CDR1 and CDR2 sequences are MNHEY and SVGAGI.

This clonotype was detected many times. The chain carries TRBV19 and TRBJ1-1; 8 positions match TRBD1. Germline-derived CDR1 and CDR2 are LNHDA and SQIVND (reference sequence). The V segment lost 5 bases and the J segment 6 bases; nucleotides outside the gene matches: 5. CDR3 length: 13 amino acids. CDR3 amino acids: CASSQDRVPEAFF. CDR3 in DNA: TGTGCCAGTAGTCAGGACAGGGTCCCTGAAGCTTTCTTT. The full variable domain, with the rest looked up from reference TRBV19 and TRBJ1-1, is DGGITQSPKYLFRKEGQNVTLSCEQNLNHDAMYWYRQDPGQGLRLIYYSQIVNDFQKGDIAEGYSVSREKKESFPLTVTSAQKNPTAFYLCASSQDRVPEAFFGQGTRLTVV.

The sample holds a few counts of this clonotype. The CDR3 loop reads CSARLALEQFF. CDR3 in DNA: TGCAGTGCAAGACTAGCGTTGGAGCAGTTCTTC. The chain links TRBV20-1 to TRBJ2-1, with 8 bases identical to TRBD2. The V and J ends lost 6 bases and 10 bases, in that order; junction bases with no gene match: 5. Germline V CDR1 and CDR2: DFQATT, SNEGSKA (reference sequence). The CDR3 runs 11 residues.

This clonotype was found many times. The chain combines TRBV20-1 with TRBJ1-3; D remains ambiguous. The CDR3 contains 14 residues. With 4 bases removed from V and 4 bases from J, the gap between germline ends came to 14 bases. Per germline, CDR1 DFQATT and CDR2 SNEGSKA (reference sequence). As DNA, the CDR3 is TGCAGTGCTATCTCCACGGTTTCCGGAAACACCATATATTTT. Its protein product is CSAISTVSGNTIYF.

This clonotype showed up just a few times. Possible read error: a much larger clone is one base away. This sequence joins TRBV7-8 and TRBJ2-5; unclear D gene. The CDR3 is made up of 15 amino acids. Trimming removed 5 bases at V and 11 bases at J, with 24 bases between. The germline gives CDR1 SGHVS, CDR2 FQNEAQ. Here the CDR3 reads CASSTDWSSYNEQYF. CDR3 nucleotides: TGTGCCAGCAGCACCGACTGGAGCTCCTACAATGAGCAGTACTTC.

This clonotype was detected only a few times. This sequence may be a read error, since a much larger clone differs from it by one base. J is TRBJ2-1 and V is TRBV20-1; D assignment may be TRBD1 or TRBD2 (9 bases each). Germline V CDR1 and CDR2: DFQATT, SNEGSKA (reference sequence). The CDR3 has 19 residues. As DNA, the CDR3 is TGCAGTCCTAGGAGGGACAGGGTAGGACTAGCGAGAACCTACAATGAGCAGTTCTTC. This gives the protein CSPRRDRVGLARTYNEQFF.

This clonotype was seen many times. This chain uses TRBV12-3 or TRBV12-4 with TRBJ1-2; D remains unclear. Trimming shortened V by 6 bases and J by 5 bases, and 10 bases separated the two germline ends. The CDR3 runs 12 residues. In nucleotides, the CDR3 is TGTGCCAGCAGCCAGGTCCGGTATGGCTACACCTTC. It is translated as CASSQVRYGYTF.

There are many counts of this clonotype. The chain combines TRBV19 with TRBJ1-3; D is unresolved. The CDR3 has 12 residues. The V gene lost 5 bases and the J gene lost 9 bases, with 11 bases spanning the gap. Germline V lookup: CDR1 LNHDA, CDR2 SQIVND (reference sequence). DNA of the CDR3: TGTGCCAGTAGTCCGCCTGGGGTCACCATATATTTT. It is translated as CASSPPGVTIYF.

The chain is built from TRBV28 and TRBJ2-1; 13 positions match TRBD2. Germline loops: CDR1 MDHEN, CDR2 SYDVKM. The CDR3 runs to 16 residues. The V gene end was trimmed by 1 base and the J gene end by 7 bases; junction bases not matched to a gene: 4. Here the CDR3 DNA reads TGTGCCAGCAGTTTATTCGGGACTAGCGGGAAAAATGAGCAGTTCTTC. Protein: CASSLFGTSGKNEQFF.

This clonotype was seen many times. CDR3 loop: CASSPTGISQPQHF. The CDR3 DNA is TGTGCCAGCAGCCCGACAGGAATAAGTCAGCCCCAGCATTTT. The rearrangement joins TRBV2 to TRBJ1-5, with D maybe TRBD1 (6 bases). Trimming stripped 6 bases from V and 6 bases from J, with 15 bases between. The CDR3 is made up of 14 amino acids. Germline V CDR1 and CDR2: SNHLY, FYNNEI.

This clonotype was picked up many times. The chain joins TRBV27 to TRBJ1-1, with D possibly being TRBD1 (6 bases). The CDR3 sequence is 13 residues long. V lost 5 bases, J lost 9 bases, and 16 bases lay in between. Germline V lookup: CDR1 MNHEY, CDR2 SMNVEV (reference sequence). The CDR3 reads CASSPFQTGQAFF. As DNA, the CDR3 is TGTGCCAGCAGTCCATTTCAGACAGGCCAAGCTTTCTTT.

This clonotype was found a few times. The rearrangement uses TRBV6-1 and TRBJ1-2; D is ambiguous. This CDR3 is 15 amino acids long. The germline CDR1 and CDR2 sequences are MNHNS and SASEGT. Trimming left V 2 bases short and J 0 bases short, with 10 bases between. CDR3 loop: CASSERRATNYGYTF. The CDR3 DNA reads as TGTGCCAGCAGTGAAAGACGGGCTACTAACTATGGCTACACCTTC.

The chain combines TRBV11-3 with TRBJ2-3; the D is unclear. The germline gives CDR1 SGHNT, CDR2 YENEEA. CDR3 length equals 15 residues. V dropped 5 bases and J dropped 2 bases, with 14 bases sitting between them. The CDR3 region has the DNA TGTGCCAGCAGCCCCCCCGGTGGCTTCACAGATACGCAGTATTTT. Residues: CASSPPGGFTDTQYF.

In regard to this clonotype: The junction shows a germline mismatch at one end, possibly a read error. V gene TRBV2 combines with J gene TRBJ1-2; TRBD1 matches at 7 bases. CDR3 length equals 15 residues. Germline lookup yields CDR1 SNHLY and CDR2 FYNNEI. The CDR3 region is CASSEAGYRGYGYTF. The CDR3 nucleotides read TGTGCCAGCAGCGAAGCGGGATACAGGGGCTATGGCTACACCTTC.

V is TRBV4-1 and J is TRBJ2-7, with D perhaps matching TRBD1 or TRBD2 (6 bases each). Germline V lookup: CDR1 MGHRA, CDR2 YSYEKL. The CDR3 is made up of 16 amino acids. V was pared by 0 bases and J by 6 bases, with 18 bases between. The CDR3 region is CASSQDVVGGRGEQYF. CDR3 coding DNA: TGCGCCAGCAGCCAAGATGTCGTCGGGGGCAGGGGCGAGCAGTACTTC.

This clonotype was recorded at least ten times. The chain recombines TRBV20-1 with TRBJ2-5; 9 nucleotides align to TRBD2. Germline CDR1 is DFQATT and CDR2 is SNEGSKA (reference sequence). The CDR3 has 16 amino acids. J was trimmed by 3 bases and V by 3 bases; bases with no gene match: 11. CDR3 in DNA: TGCAGTGCTAGGGATTCCTCAGCGGGAGGCAAAGAGACCCAGTACTTC. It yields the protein CSARDSSAGGKETQYF.

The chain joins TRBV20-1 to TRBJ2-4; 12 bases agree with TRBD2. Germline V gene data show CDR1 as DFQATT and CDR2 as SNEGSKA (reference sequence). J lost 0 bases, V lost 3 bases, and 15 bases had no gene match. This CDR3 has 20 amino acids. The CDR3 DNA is TGCAGTGCTAGTTCCTCGAGTCTAGCGGGGGGGATATTAGCCAAAAACATTCAGTACTTC. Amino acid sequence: CSASSSSLAGGILAKNIQYF.

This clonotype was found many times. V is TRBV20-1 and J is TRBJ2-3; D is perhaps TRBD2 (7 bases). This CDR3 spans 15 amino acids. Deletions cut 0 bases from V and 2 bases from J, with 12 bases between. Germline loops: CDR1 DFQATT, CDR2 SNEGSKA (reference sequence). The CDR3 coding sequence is TGCAGTGCTAGAGAGGGGGGGACAATCACAGATACGCAGTATTTT. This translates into CSAREGGTITDTQYF.

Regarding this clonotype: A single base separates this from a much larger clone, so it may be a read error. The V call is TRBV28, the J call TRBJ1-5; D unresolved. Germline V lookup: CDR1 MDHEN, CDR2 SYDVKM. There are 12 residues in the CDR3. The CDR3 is CASLAEDQSQHF. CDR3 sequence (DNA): TGTGCCAGCCTAGCAGAGGATCAGTCCCAGCATTTT.

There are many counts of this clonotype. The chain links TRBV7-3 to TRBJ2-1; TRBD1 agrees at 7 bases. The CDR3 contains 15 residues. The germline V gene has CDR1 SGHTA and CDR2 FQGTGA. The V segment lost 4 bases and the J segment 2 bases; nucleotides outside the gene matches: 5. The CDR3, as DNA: TGTGCCAGCAGCTCTGACAGGGCAACCTACAATGAGCAGTTCTTC. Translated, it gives CASSSDRATYNEQFF.

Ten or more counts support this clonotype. The CDR3 reads CSARERQGPGEKLFF. DNA for the CDR3: TGCAGTGCTAGAGAGAGACAGGGTCCGGGTGAAAAACTGTTTTTT. V gene TRBV20-1 combines with J gene TRBJ1-4; 7 nucleotides match TRBD1. This CDR3 is built from 15 residues. V shed 0 bases, J shed 7 bases, and the junction held 8 bases outside the gene matches. CDR1 is DFQATT, CDR2 SNEGSKA, per germline (reference sequence).

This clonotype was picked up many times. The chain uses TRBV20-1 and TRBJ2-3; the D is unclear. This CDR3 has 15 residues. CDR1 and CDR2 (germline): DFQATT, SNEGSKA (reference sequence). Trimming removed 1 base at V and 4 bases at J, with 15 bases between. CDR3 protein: CSARVGWPKADTQYF. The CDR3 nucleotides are TGCAGTGCTAGAGTAGGGTGGCCTAAAGCAGATACGCAGTATTTT.

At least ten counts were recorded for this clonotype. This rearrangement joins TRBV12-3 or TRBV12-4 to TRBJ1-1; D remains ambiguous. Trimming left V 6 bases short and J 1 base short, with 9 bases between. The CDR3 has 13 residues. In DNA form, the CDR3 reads TGTGCCAGCAGCCCGACGGCGAACACTGAAGCTTTCTTT. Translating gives CASSPTANTEAFF.

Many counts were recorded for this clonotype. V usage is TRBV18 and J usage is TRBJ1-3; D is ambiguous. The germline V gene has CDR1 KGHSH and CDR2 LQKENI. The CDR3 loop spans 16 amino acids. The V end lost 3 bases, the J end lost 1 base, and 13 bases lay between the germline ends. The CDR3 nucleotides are TGTGCCAGCTCACCGAACCTAACTCTATCTGGAAACACCATATATTTT. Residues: CASSPNLTLSGNTIYF. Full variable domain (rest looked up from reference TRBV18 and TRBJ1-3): NAGVMQNPRHLVRRRGQEARLRCSPMKGHSHVYWYRQLPEEGLKFMVYLQKENIIDESGMPKERFSAEFPKEGPSILRIQQVVRGDSAAYFCASSPNLTLSGNTIYFGEGSWLTVV.

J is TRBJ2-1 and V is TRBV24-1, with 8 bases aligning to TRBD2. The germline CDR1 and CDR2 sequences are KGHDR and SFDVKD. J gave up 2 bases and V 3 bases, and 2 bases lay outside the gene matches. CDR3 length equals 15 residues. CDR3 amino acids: CATSDIAGPYNEQFF. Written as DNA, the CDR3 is TGTGCCACCAGTGATATAGCGGGGCCCTACAATGAGCAGTTCTTC.

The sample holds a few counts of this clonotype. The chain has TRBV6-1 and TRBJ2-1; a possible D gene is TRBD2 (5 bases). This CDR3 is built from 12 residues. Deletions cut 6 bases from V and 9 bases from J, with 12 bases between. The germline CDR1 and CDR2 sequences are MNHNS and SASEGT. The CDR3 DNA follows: TGTGCCAGCAGCCGAGGCACTAGTGAGCAGTTCTTC. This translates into CASSRGTSEQFF.